A selection of T cell receptor beta chains follows, all from one sample in a study of blood T cell repertoires in COVID-19. Repertoires were generated with immunoSEQ multiplex PCR, while TCRdb's copy carries only in-frame clones and drops some. The profile shows around 180,000 clones, approximately 89% of them singletons. The specimen was peripheral blood. Receptor source: a man in his forties with active or convalescent COVID-19. CDR3s include the opening cysteine and the closing phenylalanine or tryptophan. Fields, in order: clone size, J gene, V gene, D gene, CDR3 protein, CDR3 DNA. The D gene is left open where the match is weak. The size field is filled for only some rows; it gives once, few, many or a size class.

clone_size: .; j_call: TRBJ2-1; v_call: TRBV7-7; d_call: TRBD1; cdr3_aa: CASSQDRGGHNEQFF; cdr3_nt: TGTGCTAGCAGCCAAGACAGGGGCGGACACAATGAGCAGTTCTTC
clone_size: .; j_call: TRBJ1-4; v_call: TRBV19; d_call: .; cdr3_aa: CASTSGTTNEKLFF; cdr3_nt: TGTGCCAGTACCTCAGGGACAACTAATGAAAAACTGTTTTTT
clone_size: .; j_call: TRBJ1-1; v_call: TRBV19; d_call: .; cdr3_aa: CASSIMRGEAFF; cdr3_nt: TGTGCCAGTAGTATAATGAGAGGTGAAGCTTTCTTT
clone_size: .; j_call: TRBJ1-4; v_call: TRBV12-3/TRBV12-4; d_call: .; cdr3_aa: CASSFLRVEKLFF; cdr3_nt: TGTGCCAGCAGTTTTCTCAGGGTAGAAAAACTGTTTTTT
clone_size: .; j_call: TRBJ2-2; v_call: TRBV3-1/TRBV3-2; d_call: TRBD2; cdr3_aa: CASSQDLLAGNTGELFF; cdr3_nt: TGTGCCAGCAGCCAAGATTTACTAGCGGGAAACACCGGGGAGCTGTTTTTT
clone_size: .; j_call: TRBJ1-2; v_call: TRBV9; d_call: TRBD1; cdr3_aa: CASSSAGGVNYGYTF; cdr3_nt: TGTGCCAGCAGCTCAGCAGGGGGTGTTAACTATGGCTACACCTTC
clone_size: .; j_call: TRBJ2-1; v_call: TRBV6-5; d_call: TRBD2; cdr3_aa: CASIGLAGPEQFF; cdr3_nt: TGTGCCAGCATCGGACTAGCGGGACCCGAGCAGTTCTTC
clone_size: .; j_call: TRBJ1-1; v_call: TRBV14; d_call: .; cdr3_aa: CASSRLRGASGAEAFF; cdr3_nt: TGTGCCAGCAGCCGTCTTCGGGGGGCCTCTGGGGCTGAAGCTTTCTTT
clone_size: .; j_call: TRBJ2-1; v_call: TRBV27; d_call: TRBD2; cdr3_aa: CASSHQLAGDSYNEQFF; cdr3_nt: TGTGCCAGCAGTCATCAGCTAGCGGGGGATTCCTACAATGAGCAGTTCTTC
clone_size: .; j_call: TRBJ1-5; v_call: TRBV6-6; d_call: TRBD1; cdr3_aa: CASSHQGVGTGGRFHNQPQHF; cdr3_nt: TGTGCCAGCAGTCACCAAGGGGTCGGGACAGGGGGCCGTTTTCACAATCAGCCCCAGCATTTT
clone_size: .; j_call: TRBJ2-7; v_call: TRBV7-9; d_call: .; cdr3_aa: CASSAQGSYEQYF; cdr3_nt: TGTGCCAGCAGCGCACAGGGCTCCTACGAGCAGTACTTC
clone_size: .; j_call: TRBJ1-6; v_call: TRBV5-4; d_call: .; cdr3_aa: CASSSWDTFSPLHF; cdr3_nt: TGTGCCAGCAGCTCGTGGGACACATTTTCACCCCTCCACTTT
clone_size: .; j_call: TRBJ1-2; v_call: TRBV7-2; d_call: .; cdr3_aa: CASSTQPQGHYGYTF; cdr3_nt: TGTGCCAGCAGCACCCAACCACAGGGTCACTATGGCTACACCTTC
clone_size: .; j_call: TRBJ2-7; v_call: TRBV7-3; d_call: .; cdr3_aa: CASSSLVPYEQYF; cdr3_nt: TGTGCCAGCAGCTCTCTAGTTCCCTACGAGCAGTACTTC
clone_size: .; j_call: TRBJ1-1; v_call: TRBV3-1/TRBV3-2; d_call: .; cdr3_aa: CASSQDPGGEGTEAFF; cdr3_nt: TGTGCCAGCAGCCAAGATCCGGGGGGGGAAGGCACTGAAGCTTTCTTT
clone_size: .; j_call: TRBJ2-3; v_call: TRBV9; d_call: .; cdr3_aa: CASSVGNVDRFSDTQYF; cdr3_nt: TGTGCCAGCAGCGTGGGGAATGTTGACAGGTTCTCGGATACGCAGTATTTT
clone_size: few; j_call: TRBJ1-1; v_call: TRBV5-1; d_call: TRBD1; cdr3_aa: CASSLGGQGEGINTEAFF; cdr3_nt: TGCGCCAGCAGCTTGGGTGGACAGGGAGAGGGGATAAACACTGAAGCTTTCTTT
clone_size: .; j_call: TRBJ2-2; v_call: TRBV7-2; d_call: .; cdr3_aa: CASIISPGSYAGELFF; cdr3_nt: TGTGCCAGCATAATTAGCCCGGGGTCTTATGCCGGGGAGCTGTTTTTT
clone_size: .; j_call: TRBJ1-1; v_call: TRBV3-1/TRBV3-2; d_call: .; cdr3_aa: CASSHGGMNTEAFF; cdr3_nt: TGTGCCAGCAGCCACGGGGGGATGAACACTGAAGCTTTCTTT
clone_size: .; j_call: TRBJ1-1; v_call: TRBV7-8; d_call: .; cdr3_aa: CASSLAVRGEAFF; cdr3_nt: TGTGCCAGCAGCTTAGCGGTCAGGGGTGAAGCTTTCTTT
clone_size: .; j_call: TRBJ1-2; v_call: TRBV14; d_call: .; cdr3_aa: CASSPKSAGLGYTF; cdr3_nt: TGTGCCAGCAGCCCAAAATCGGCAGGGCTCGGCTACACCTTC
clone_size: .; j_call: TRBJ1-1; v_call: TRBV19; d_call: TRBD1; cdr3_aa: CASSIEDRGYKAEAFF; cdr3_nt: TGTGCCAGTAGTATAGAGGACAGGGGTTATAAGGCTGAAGCTTTCTTT
clone_size: .; j_call: TRBJ1-1; v_call: TRBV11-2; d_call: TRBD1; cdr3_aa: CASSLDRGEAFF; cdr3_nt: TGTGCCAGCAGCTTGGACAGGGGCGAAGCTTTCTTT
clone_size: .; j_call: TRBJ1-5; v_call: TRBV20-1; d_call: .; cdr3_aa: CSASPNSNQPQHF; cdr3_nt: TGCAGTGCTAGTCCTAATAGCAATCAGCCCCAGCATTTT
clone_size: .; j_call: TRBJ1-1; v_call: TRBV5-4; d_call: .; cdr3_aa: CASSLDTLEAFF; cdr3_nt: TGTGCCAGCAGCTTGGACACCCTTGAAGCTTTCTTT
clone_size: .; j_call: TRBJ1-1; v_call: TRBV30; d_call: .; cdr3_aa: CAWSEGVNTEAFF; cdr3_nt: TGTGCCTGGAGTGAGGGGGTGAACACTGAAGCTTTCTTT
clone_size: .; j_call: TRBJ2-7; v_call: TRBV7-2; d_call: TRBD1; cdr3_aa: CASSSRTGSYEQYF; cdr3_nt: TGTGCCAGCAGCTCTAGGACAGGGTCCTACGAGCAGTACTTC
clone_size: .; j_call: TRBJ2-5; v_call: TRBV2; d_call: .; cdr3_aa: CASMGGPGPQETQYF; cdr3_nt: TGTGCCAGCATGGGTGGCCCAGGGCCCCAAGAGACCCAGTACTTC
clone_size: .; j_call: TRBJ1-2; v_call: TRBV5-1; d_call: TRBD1; cdr3_aa: CASSSAPRDSLFGYTF; cdr3_nt: TGCGCCAGCAGCTCAGCACCCCGGGACAGCCTATTTGGCTACACCTTC
clone_size: .; j_call: TRBJ2-2; v_call: TRBV5-4; d_call: .; cdr3_aa: CASSDRQIANTGELFF; cdr3_nt: TGTGCCAGCAGCGACAGACAGATAGCGAACACCGGGGAGCTGTTTTTT
clone_size: .; j_call: TRBJ2-6; v_call: TRBV7-2; d_call: TRBD1; cdr3_aa: CASSLLLTGGSGANVLTF; cdr3_nt: TGTGCCAGCAGCTTACTGCTGACAGGGGGCTCTGGGGCCAACGTCCTGACTTTC
clone_size: .; j_call: TRBJ1-2; v_call: TRBV7-9; d_call: .; cdr3_aa: CASNAGVLGYTF; cdr3_nt: TGTGCCAGCAACGCGGGAGTTTTGGGCTACACCTTC
clone_size: .; j_call: TRBJ2-5; v_call: TRBV9; d_call: TRBD2; cdr3_aa: CASSKSGGDLSGTQYF; cdr3_nt: TGTGCCAGCAGTAAAAGCGGGGGTGATCTTTCAGGGACCCAGTACTTC
clone_size: .; j_call: TRBJ1-5; v_call: TRBV27; d_call: .; cdr3_aa: CASSLSSYSNQPQHF; cdr3_nt: TGTGCCAGCAGTTTATCCTCGTATAGCAATCAGCCCCAGCATTTT
clone_size: .; j_call: TRBJ1-1; v_call: TRBV11-2; d_call: TRBD1; cdr3_aa: CASSLRGLNTEAFF; cdr3_nt: TGTGCCAGCAGCTTAAGGGGGCTGAACACTGAAGCTTTCTTT
clone_size: .; j_call: TRBJ1-1; v_call: TRBV5-6; d_call: TRBD1; cdr3_aa: CASSLQGAREAFF; cdr3_nt: TGTGCCAGCAGCCTACAGGGGGCGCGGGAAGCTTTCTTT
clone_size: .; j_call: TRBJ2-6; v_call: TRBV4-3; d_call: .; cdr3_aa: CASSQDFYGSGANVLTF; cdr3_nt: TGCGCCAGCAGCCAAGATTTTTACGGCTCTGGGGCCAACGTCCTGACTTTC
clone_size: .; j_call: TRBJ2-3; v_call: TRBV6-6; d_call: TRBD2; cdr3_aa: CASWLAGVGGTDTQYF; cdr3_nt: TGTGCCAGCTGGCTAGCGGGGGTTGGGGGCACAGATACGCAGTATTTT
clone_size: .; j_call: TRBJ1-4; v_call: TRBV6-2/TRBV6-3; d_call: .; cdr3_aa: CASSSAGTNEKLFF; cdr3_nt: TGTGCCAGCAGTTCCGCGGGGACTAATGAAAAACTGTTTTTT
clone_size: .; j_call: TRBJ1-1; v_call: TRBV5-6; d_call: TRBD1; cdr3_aa: CASSQGTGITEAFF; cdr3_nt: TGTGCCAGCAGCCAGGGGACAGGGATCACTGAAGCTTTCTTT
clone_size: .; j_call: TRBJ1-2; v_call: TRBV25-1; d_call: .; cdr3_aa: CASSLTGFRGYTF; cdr3_nt: TGTGCCAGCAGTTTAACAGGGTTCCGTGGCTACACCTTC
clone_size: .; j_call: TRBJ1-1; v_call: TRBV6-5; d_call: .; cdr3_aa: CASTRGTSEAFF; cdr3_nt: TGTGCCAGCACCCGAGGGACTTCTGAAGCTTTCTTT
clone_size: .; j_call: TRBJ1-1; v_call: TRBV4-1; d_call: TRBD1; cdr3_aa: CASSLRGLGTEAFF; cdr3_nt: TGCGCCAGCAGCCTCAGGGGGTTGGGCACTGAAGCTTTCTTT
clone_size: .; j_call: TRBJ2-1; v_call: TRBV7-6; d_call: .; cdr3_aa: CASSLVYTRSSGEQFF; cdr3_nt: TGTGCCAGCAGCTTAGTTTACACAAGATCCAGTGGTGAGCAGTTCTTC
clone_size: .; j_call: TRBJ2-6; v_call: TRBV11-2; d_call: .; cdr3_aa: CASSLDRVGPGANVLTF; cdr3_nt: TGTGCCAGCAGCTTAGATCGGGTGGGGCCTGGGGCCAACGTCCTGACTTTC
clone_size: .; j_call: TRBJ1-6; v_call: TRBV5-1; d_call: .; cdr3_aa: CASSPLAGPASALHF; cdr3_nt: TGCGCCAGCAGCCCACTGGCGGGGCCCGCATCGGCCCTCCACTTT
clone_size: .; j_call: TRBJ1-5; v_call: TRBV5-6; d_call: .; cdr3_aa: CASSLQNNQPQHF; cdr3_nt: TGTGCCAGCAGCTTGCAGAACAATCAGCCCCAGCATTTT